The clone carrying this T cell receptor beta chain appeared a single time. Its antigen is unidentified. The sample is drawn from a study of chemoradiotherapy in HPV16-positive cancers. On the study more broadly: A couple of HPV16-positive patients' cells yielded candidate HPV-specific clones and common motifs.

Clones were sequenced by immunoSEQ multiplex PCR, and TCRdb holds only the in-frame ones, with some missing. The sample lists 12,000 or so clones; roughly four fifths were seen once. Study-level results: Non-HPV-specific T cells did not expand in tumors during treatment, whereas candidate HPV-specific clones and E7-related motifs did. Functional assays defining HPV-specific T cells used only a couple of HPV16-positive patients.

The CDR3 covers 15 residues. The germline gives CDR1 SGHTA, CDR2 FQGNSA. With 5 bases removed from V and 3 bases from J, the gap between germline ends came to 14 bases. This receptor was obtained from a human donor with HPV-associated anogenital cancer. The V and J genes are TRBV7-2 and TRBJ1-5; no reliable D call. Sampling took place from a patient who underwent chemoradiotherapy. CDR3 residues: CASSPADDVNQPQHF. CDR3 sequence (DNA): TGTGCCAGCAGCCCGGCGGATGATGTCAATCAGCCCCAGCATTTT.